This T cell receptor beta chain was obtained from a study of blood T cell repertoires in COVID-19. Those who participated ranged in age from 18 to 89 years and resided in about two dozen US areas. Clinical history as reported by participants underpinned cohort assignment. Trimming removed 5 bases at V and 4 bases at J, with 15 bases between. This CDR3 is 15 amino acids long. The germline V gene encodes CDR1 MNHEY and CDR2 SVGAGI. Under the authors' procedure: For nucleated cells, counts were estimated from reference gene primer amplification. Produced via immunoSEQ multiplex PCR; TCRdb's table is partial and in-frame only. V, J and clone size were drawn from that table, and D and trimming were deduced from the DNA. The sample includes 290,000 or so clones, 80% to 85% of them seen just once.

The sample was PBMCs or T cells enriched from blood (not recorded which). The rearrangement uses TRBV6-5 and TRBJ2-1, with D possibly TRBD2 on 7 matching bases. The receptor was derived from a man in his forties who had been exposed to COVID-19. The CDR3 nucleotides read TGTGCCAGCAGTAGCGGGACAAACTATTACAATGAGCAGTTCTTC. It specifies CASSSGTNYYNEQFF.